This is a list of T cell receptor beta chains from one sample in a study of beta chain features in type 1 diabetes. Some clones are missing from TCRdb's copy, which holds only in-frame ones; the method was immunoSEQ multiplex PCR. The data contain hundreds of thousands of clones, approximately 11% of them seen just once; the ten biggest clones take up around 0.018%. The sample taken for sequencing was naive CD4+ T cells from blood. The source of these receptors is a young man with type 1 diabetes. Both conserved end residues are part of each CDR3. Each record gives: clone size, D gene, J gene, V gene, CDR3 protein, CDR3 DNA. D genes are given only for firm matches. Part of the rows lack a size; the others show once, few, many or a class for expanded clones.

clone size: few; D gene: -; J gene: TRBJ2-7; V gene: TRBV5-1; CDR3 protein: CASSAGQRSYEQYF; CDR3 DNA: TGCGCCAGCAGCGCGGGACAGCGTTCCTACGAGCAGTACTTC
clone size: few; D gene: TRBD1; J gene: TRBJ1-1; V gene: TRBV28; CDR3 protein: CASSLSQGAAFF; CDR3 DNA: TGTGCCAGCAGTTTATCTCAGGGGGCAGCTTTCTTT
clone size: -; D gene: TRBD2; J gene: TRBJ2-7; V gene: TRBV28; CDR3 protein: CASLGTSVDEQYF; CDR3 DNA: TGTGCGAGCCTAGGGACTAGCGTAGACGAGCAGTACTTC
clone size: -; D gene: TRBD1; J gene: TRBJ1-4; V gene: TRBV7-8; CDR3 protein: CASSLVGTGPEKLFF; CDR3 DNA: TGTGCCAGCAGCTTAGTTGGGACAGGGCCCGAAAAACTGTTTTTT
clone size: few; D gene: -; J gene: TRBJ2-1; V gene: TRBV5-4; CDR3 protein: CASSLPGNEQFF; CDR3 DNA: TGTGCCAGCAGCCTCCCGGGGAATGAGCAGTTCTTC
clone size: -; D gene: -; J gene: TRBJ2-1; V gene: TRBV5-1; CDR3 protein: CASSLGGKNNEQFF; CDR3 DNA: TGCGCCAGCAGCTTGGGCGGGAAAAACAATGAGCAGTTCTTC
clone size: few; D gene: TRBD2; J gene: TRBJ2-3; V gene: TRBV28; CDR3 protein: CAGKRGGTDTQYF; CDR3 DNA: TGTGCCGGCAAGCGGGGGGGCACAGATACGCAGTATTTT
clone size: few; D gene: -; J gene: TRBJ2-3; V gene: TRBV7-9; CDR3 protein: CASSFGGADTQYF; CDR3 DNA: TGTGCCAGCAGCTTCGGAGGGGCCGATACGCAGTATTTT
clone size: -; D gene: TRBD2; J gene: TRBJ2-1; V gene: TRBV7-9; CDR3 protein: CASSDRLAGGNEQFF; CDR3 DNA: TGTGCCAGCAGCGACAGACTAGCGGGGGGAAATGAGCAGTTCTTC
clone size: -; D gene: TRBD1; J gene: TRBJ2-7; V gene: TRBV27; CDR3 protein: CASRPGTGVYEQYF; CDR3 DNA: TGTGCCAGCAGACCCGGGACAGGGGTCTACGAGCAGTACTTC